These 10 T cell receptor beta chains originate from one sample sequenced in a study of CXCR3-negative and CXCR3-positive naive CD8 T cells. Libraries were UMI-labeled 5' RACE TRB cDNA. After re-calling the 5' RACE reads, TCRdb lists one entry per CDR3 protein, DNA absent. This sample's clone table lists more than 35,000 distinct CDR3 sequences. Sequencing used memory CD8+ T cells from blood. The origin of the receptors is a human donor in good health. Some clones in this sample may be carry-over from other donors' samples.

The J gene is TRBJ2-1, the V gene TRBV20-1; TCRdb's D call, TRBD2, is unchecked because there is no DNA. Per the germline V gene, CDR1 is DFQATT and CDR2 is SNEGSKA (reference sequence). This CDR3 is 15 amino acids long. The CDR3 is CSARDRDYTLDEQFF.

This chain uses TRBV7-9 with TRBJ2-2; the D call from TCRdb, TRBD2, cannot be confirmed without DNA. CDR3 length: 15 amino acids. The germline V gene encodes CDR1 SEHNR and CDR2 FQNEAQ (reference sequence). The CDR3 loop reads CASSIPAGPSQELFF.

The rearrangement joins TRBV5-1 to TRBJ1-5. CDR1 is SGHRS and CDR2 is YFSETQ in the germline V gene. The CDR3 is 14 amino acids. This CDR3 is CASSLEGRNQPQHF.

The J gene is TRBJ2-7, the V gene TRBV4-2. Germline V gene data show CDR1 as LGHNA and CDR2 as YNFKEQ. The CDR3 has 17 amino acids. The CDR3 protein is CASSQGVQSEAYYEQYF.

The J gene is TRBJ2-7, the V gene TRBV4-1. The CDR3 covers 16 residues. Germline lookup yields CDR1 MGHRA and CDR2 YSYEKL. The CDR3 protein is CASSQGLGLVPYEQYF.

The CDR3 sequence: CASSLRTGGSYGYTF. The V gene is TRBV27, the J gene TRBJ1-2; lacking DNA, the TRBD1 call made by TCRdb goes unchecked. Germline V lookup: CDR1 MNHEY, CDR2 SMNVEV (reference sequence). The length of the CDR3 is 15 residues.

The rearrangement links TRBV6-5 to TRBJ2-3; TCRdb's D gene call, TRBD1, goes unchecked for lack of DNA. CDR1 MNHEY and CDR2 SVGAGI come from the germline V gene. This CDR3 has 14 amino acids. CDR3 sequence: CASSYSEGGDTQYF.

CDR3 sequence: CASSLRVNTEAFF. V gene TRBV11-3 combines with J gene TRBJ1-1. The germline V gene encodes CDR1 SGHNT and CDR2 YENEEA. The CDR3 contains 13 residues. Filled out from reference TRBV11-3 and TRBJ1-1, the complete variable domain reads EAGVVQSPRYKIIEKKQPVAFWCNPISGHNTLYWYLQNLGQGPELLIRYENEEAVDDSQLPKDRFSAERLKGVDSTLKIQPAELGDSAVYLCASSLRVNTEAFFGQGTRLTVV.

The V call is TRBV7-9, the J call TRBJ2-1; no DNA is available, so the TRBD1 call from TCRdb remains unchecked. Per germline, CDR1 SEHNR and CDR2 FQNEAQ (reference sequence). The CDR3 has 15 amino acids. CDR3 amino acids: CASSLVLSSGDEQFF. Based on the CDR3 plus reference TRBV7-9 and TRBJ2-1, the full variable domain is DTGVSQNPRHKITKRGQNVTFRCDPISEHNRLYWYRQTLGQGPEFLTYFQNEAQLEKSRLLSDRFSAERPKGSFSTLEIQRTEQGDSAMYLCASSLVLSSGDEQFFGPGTRLTVL.

The chain uses TRBV15 and TRBJ2-3. Germline V CDR1 and CDR2: LNHNV, YYDKDF (reference sequence). CDR3 length: 15 residues. CDR3: CATSRGGISTDTQYF.